The clone carrying this T cell receptor (beta chain) was counted ten times or more. The record originates from a study of T cells in Graves' hyperthyroidism and ophthalmopathy. Uncontrolled infection, other autoimmune disease, pregnancy or lactation excluded patients. The length of the CDR3 is 14 residues. The V gene end was trimmed by 5 bases and the J gene end by 1 base; junction bases not matched to a gene: 2. Germline CDR1 is MDHEN and CDR2 is SYDVKM. Amplification targeted TCR beta CDR3 regions from RNA transcripts. HTBI primers were employed in a first-round RT-PCR of the TCR CDR3. TCRdb processed the multiplex PCR reads anew with MiXCR; each CDR3 protein has one entry. The table shows about 98,000 distinct CDR3 sequences, with about 40% occurring only once.

The receptor comes from a young woman with Graves' hyperthyroidism. V is TRBV28 and J is TRBJ1-2; 9 nucleotides align to TRBD1. The sequenced sample consisted of peripheral blood or thyroid tissue (not recorded which). The CDR3 coding sequence is TGTGCCAGCAGTCGGACAGGGGATAACTATGGCTACACCTTC. Translating gives CASSRTGDNYGYTF.